These 17 T cell receptor beta chains share one sample of origin, sequenced in a study of blood T cell repertoires in COVID-19. The repertoire was sequenced with immunoSEQ multiplex PCR; TCRdb's copy has only in-frame clones and lacks some. The sample lists more than 70,000 clones; around 90% were seen once. The specimen sequenced was peripheral blood. These receptors originate from a human donor in a cohort sampled during active COVID-19.

This chain connects TRBV6-2 or TRBV6-3 to TRBJ2-3; maybe TRBD2 (6 bases). Germline V gene sequence: CDR1 MNHEY, CDR2 SVGEGT. The CDR3 has 15 residues. Deletions cut 0 bases from V and 6 bases from J, with 13 bases between. The CDR3 coding sequence is TGTGCCAGCAGTTACTCGGGGACTGGTGCGGATACGCAGTATTTT. Translation: CASSYSGTGADTQYF.

CDR3 protein: CASSDYGGRSYEQYF. As DNA, the CDR3 is TGTGCCAGCAGTGATTATGGGGGCCGAAGCTACGAGCAGTACTTC. The chain combines TRBV6-1 with TRBJ2-7; tentative D call: TRBD1 (6 bases). The germline CDR1 and CDR2 sequences are MNHNS and SASEGT. The germline V and J ends were trimmed by 3 bases and 3 bases, with 15 bases remaining between them. The CDR3 length is 15 residues.

The chain is built from TRBV2 and TRBJ2-2, with D tentatively TRBD1 (6 bases). This CDR3 contains 14 residues. Deletions cut 6 bases from V and 1 base from J, with 9 bases between. CDR1 and CDR2 from the germline V gene are SNHLY and FYNNEI. The CDR3 here is CASRRTENTGELFF. The DNA of the CDR3 is TGTGCCAGCAGAAGGACAGAGAACACCGGGGAGCTGTTTTTT. Using reference TRBV2 and TRBJ2-2 for the parts outside the CDR3, the full variable domain is EPEVTQTPSHQVTQMGQEVILRCVPISNHLYFYWYRQILGQKVEFLVSFYNNEISEKSEIFDDQFSVERPDGSNFTLKIRSTKLEDSAMYFCASRRTENTGELFFGEGSRLTVL.

The V gene is TRBV5-4, the J gene TRBJ2-7; tentatively, D is TRBD1 (6 bases). Germline V CDR1 and CDR2: SGHNT, YYREEE (reference sequence). This CDR3 is 17 amino acids long. V was pared by 2 bases and J by 3 bases, with 21 bases between. CDR3 amino acids: CASSFGAPTGKHYEQYF. For the CDR3, the DNA is TGTGCCAGCAGCTTCGGGGCACCAACAGGGAAACACTACGAGCAGTACTTC.

CDR3 protein: CASSLTGGRTEAFF. The DNA for the CDR3 is TGTGCCAGCAGCCTGACAGGGGGTAGGACTGAAGCTTTCTTT. This chain joins TRBV7-9 and TRBJ1-1; 9 nucleotides agree with TRBD1. The CDR3 is made up of 14 amino acids. Germline trimming cut 5 bases from V and 5 bases from J; bases unmatched to any gene: 6. CDR1 SEHNR and CDR2 FQNEAQ come from the germline V gene (reference sequence).

The rearrangement links TRBV4-1 to TRBJ2-7; TRBD1 aligns across 8 bases. The CDR3 has 15 residues. With 3 bases clipped from V and 6 bases from J, the junction kept 10 bases outside the gene matches. From germline, CDR1 is MGHRA and CDR2 YSYEKL. CDR3: CASSQYRDRTSEQYF. In DNA form, the CDR3 reads TGCGCCAGCAGCCAGTACCGGGACAGGACCAGCGAGCAGTACTTC.

CDR3 coding DNA: TGTGCCAGCGCAGGATACAACACTGAAGCTTTCTTT. Protein: CASAGYNTEAFF. This chain uses TRBV5-4 with TRBJ1-1; D unclear. The CDR3 totals 12 residues. From germline, CDR1 is SGHNT and CDR2 YYREEE (reference sequence). V was shortened by 7 bases and J by 2 bases, with 9 bases between the two germline ends.

This clone has only a few counts. The genes are TRBV6-5 and TRBJ1-2; D is undetermined. Germline assignment: CDR1 MNHEY and CDR2 SVGAGI. V lost 7 bases and J lost 8, with 14 bases in between. CDR3 length: 12 residues. CDR3 nucleotides: TGTGCCAGCACCCCAAGCGGGCACGGCTACACCTTC. Encoded protein: CASTPSGHGYTF.

Many counts were recorded for this clone. The gene calls are TRBV11-2 and TRBJ2-7; the match to TRBD1 covers 8 bases. V trimming: 4 bases; J trimming: 6 bases; junction bases outside the gene matches: 5. CDR1 is SGHAT and CDR2 is FQNNGV in the germline V gene. This CDR3 has 13 residues. The CDR3 nucleotides read TGTGCCAGCAGCTCGGACAGGGATGGCGAGCAGTACTTC. Translation: CASSSDRDGEQYF. Variable domain in full (rest from reference TRBV11-2 and TRBJ2-7): EAGVAQSPRYKIIEKRQSVAFWCNPISGHATLYWYQQILGQGPKLLIQFQNNGVVDDSQLPKDRFSAERLKGVDSTLKIQPAKLEDSAVYLCASSSDRDGEQYFGPGTRLTVT.

The rearrangement uses TRBV27 and TRBJ1-6; D gene uncertain. The V end lost 3 bases, the J end lost 4 bases, and 7 bases lay between the germline ends. From germline, CDR1 is MNHEY and CDR2 SMNVEV (reference sequence). The CDR3 is made up of 14 amino acids. CDR3 loop: CASSFEQYNSPLHF. CDR3 bases: TGTGCCAGCAGTTTCGAACAATATAATTCACCCCTCCACTTT.

This clone was observed once. The chain joins TRBV3-1 (or the pseudogene TRBV3-2) to TRBJ2-3; D gene ambiguous. Germline CDR1 is LGHDT and CDR2 is YNNKEL (reference sequence). The CDR3 runs 16 residues. V dropped 5 bases and J dropped 0 bases, with 15 bases sitting between them. The CDR3 reads CASSGEASVSTDTQYF. The CDR3 DNA sequence: TGTGCCAGCAGCGGAGAGGCGTCAGTCAGCACAGATACGCAGTATTTT.

CDR3 nucleotide sequence: TGTGCCAGCAGGCCAAGCCTTGGGGCCAACGTCCTGACTTTC. Its translation: CASRPSLGANVLTF. V and J are TRBV28 and TRBJ2-6, with D unclear. Deletions cut 6 bases from V and 3 bases from J, with 9 bases between. In germline, CDR1 is MDHEN, CDR2 SYDVKM. The CDR3 contains 14 residues. The full variable domain, its missing parts supplied by reference TRBV28 and TRBJ2-6, is DVKVTQSSRYLVKRTGEKVFLECVQDMDHENMFWYRQDPGLGLRLIYFSYDVKMKEKGDIPEGYSVSREKKERFSLILESASTNQTSMYLCASRPSLGANVLTFGAGSRLTVL.

This clone occurred a few times. The chain joins TRBV27 to TRBJ2-1; 8 bases fit TRBD2. CDR3 length equals 14 residues. J was trimmed by 4 bases and V by 6 bases; bases with no gene match: 5. CDR1 and CDR2 (germline): MNHEY, SMNVEV (reference sequence). The CDR3 sequence: CASRLLAVYNEQFF. CDR3 sequence (DNA): TGTGCCAGCAGATTACTAGCGGTTTACAATGAGCAGTTCTTC.

This rearrangement joins TRBV11-2 to TRBJ1-2; the D gene is possibly TRBD1 (6 bases). Germline V lookup: CDR1 SGHAT, CDR2 FQNNGV. V lost 3 bases and J 5 bases, leaving 7 bases between the germline ends. The CDR3 is made up of 12 amino acids. In nucleotides, the CDR3 is TGTGCCAGCAGCTTGCAGGGGTATGGCTACACCTTC. Its translation is CASSLQGYGYTF.

The chain has TRBV9 and TRBJ1-2, with 7 bases aligning to TRBD1. Germline CDR1 and CDR2: SGDLS and YYNGEE. The CDR3 is 18 amino acids. After removal of 0 bases from V and 4 bases from J, the junction contained 15 bases not matched to a gene. The CDR3 DNA reads TGTGCCAGCAGCGTAGACTCCCGAAAAGGGGGCGCATCCTATGGCTACACCTTC. Encoded protein: CASSVDSRKGGASYGYTF.

This chain uses TRBV6-6 with TRBJ2-7; 11 nucleotides line up with TRBD2. Germline trimming cut 5 bases from V and 2 bases from J; bases unmatched to any gene: 5. The germline CDR1 and CDR2 sequences are MNHNY and SVGAGI (reference sequence). There are 15 residues in the CDR3. Written as DNA, the CDR3 is TGTGCCAGCAGTCGTGGTAGCGGGGGGGCCTACGAGCAGTACTTC. As protein: CASSRGSGGAYEQYF.

V usage is TRBV29-1 and J usage is TRBJ2-1, with a weak D call TRBD1 (6 bases). Per germline, CDR1 SQVTM and CDR2 ANQGSEA. V lost 7 bases, J lost 0 bases, and 19 bases lay in between. The CDR3 runs 16 residues. The CDR3: CSGRGTGQNSYNEQFF. The CDR3 region has the DNA TGCAGCGGCAGAGGGACGGGACAAAACTCCTACAATGAGCAGTTCTTC.